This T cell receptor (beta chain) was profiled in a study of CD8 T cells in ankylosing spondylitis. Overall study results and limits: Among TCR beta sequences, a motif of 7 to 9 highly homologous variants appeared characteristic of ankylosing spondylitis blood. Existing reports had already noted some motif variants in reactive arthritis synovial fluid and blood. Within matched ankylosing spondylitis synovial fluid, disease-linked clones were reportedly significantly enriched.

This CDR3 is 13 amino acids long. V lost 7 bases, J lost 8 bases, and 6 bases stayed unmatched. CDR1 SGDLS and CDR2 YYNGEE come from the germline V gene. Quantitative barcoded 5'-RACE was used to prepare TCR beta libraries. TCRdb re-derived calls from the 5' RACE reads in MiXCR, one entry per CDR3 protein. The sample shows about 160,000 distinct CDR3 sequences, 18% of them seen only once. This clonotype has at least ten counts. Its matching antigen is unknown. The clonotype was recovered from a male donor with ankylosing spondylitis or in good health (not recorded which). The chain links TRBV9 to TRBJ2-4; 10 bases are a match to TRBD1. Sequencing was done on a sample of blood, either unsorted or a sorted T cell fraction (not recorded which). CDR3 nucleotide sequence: TGTGCCAGCGGTACCGGGACAGGGGACATTCAGTACTTC. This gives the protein CASGTGTGDIQYF.